Listed here are 10 T cell receptor beta chains from one sample, sequenced in a study of graft-versus-host responses after intestinal transplantation. Graft-derived tissue was subjected to processing to liberate intraepithelial and lamina propria lymphocytes. Profiled with immunoSEQ multiplex PCR; TCRdb holds only in-frame clones, not every one. The sample has over 7,500 clones; approximately 77% are singletons. The material sequenced was ileum tissue, taken about 470 days after intestinal transplantation. The receptors come from a human patient who received an intestinal transplant, so some T cells may come from the graft donor.

This clone was seen only a few times. This rearrangement joins TRBV6-4 to TRBJ1-5; maybe TRBD1 (6 bases). The V end was cut by 6 bases, the J end by 4 bases, with 13 bases between. The CDR3 is 14 residues long. Germline lookup yields CDR1 MRHNA and CDR2 SNTAGT. CDR3 loop: CASRYGTINQPQHF. CDR3 in DNA: TGTGCCAGCAGATACGGGACAATTAATCAGCCCCAGCATTTT.

The chain uses TRBV2 and TRBJ2-2; either TRBD1 or TRBD2 may supply D (5 bases each). The CDR3 has 14 residues. Germline loops: CDR1 SNHLY, CDR2 FYNNEI. V lost 0 bases and J lost 6, with 8 bases in between. This CDR3 is CASSEAPGPGELFF. The CDR3, as DNA: TGTGCCAGCAGTGAAGCTCCGGGACCCGGGGAGCTGTTTTTT.

The rearrangement joins TRBV9 to TRBJ2-7, with D maybe TRBD2 (5 bases). The V gene lost 0 bases and the J gene lost 3 bases, with 13 bases spanning the gap. In germline, CDR1 is SGDLS, CDR2 YYNGEE. This CDR3 has 15 amino acids. The CDR3 here is CASSVDAGRNYEQYF. The CDR3, as DNA: TGTGCCAGCAGCGTAGATGCGGGTAGGAACTACGAGCAGTACTTC.

The V and J genes are TRBV6-5 and TRBJ2-7; no firm D call. Germline V gene lookup returns CDR1 MNHEY and CDR2 SVGAGI. The CDR3 is 12 amino acids. Trimming took off 4 bases at V and 7 bases at J, with 11 bases between the two ends. The DNA for the CDR3 is TGTGCCAGCAGTTTCCGAAGGACGGAGCAGTACTTC. Encoded protein: CASSFRRTEQYF.

The chain has TRBV30 and TRBJ1-1; 10 positions match TRBD1. The junction had 12 bases not matched to a gene; V was cut back by 5 bases and J by 3 bases. This CDR3 region has 16 residues. In germline, CDR1 is GTSNPN, CDR2 SVGIG (reference sequence). CDR3 in DNA: TGTGCCTGGGGGAAGCTCTACGGGACAGGGGACACTGAAGCTTTCTTT. This encodes CAWGKLYGTGDTEAFF. Full variable domain (outside the CDR3, taken from reference TRBV30 and TRBJ1-1): SQTIHQWPATLVQPVGSPLSLECTVEGTSNPNLYWYRQAAGRGLQLLFYSVGIGQISSEVPQNLSASRPQDRQFILSSKKLLLSDSGFYLCAWGKLYGTGDTEAFFGQGTRLTVV.

The chain joins TRBV6-5 to TRBJ2-3; D is unclear. Germline assignment: CDR1 MNHEY and CDR2 SVGAGI. V lost 2 bases and J lost 0, with 12 bases in between. This CDR3 region has 16 residues. For the CDR3, the DNA is TGTGCCAGCAGTTACCGAAGGGTCGGAAGCACAGATACGCAGTATTTT. As protein: CASSYRRVGSTDTQYF.

The CDR3 DNA sequence: TGTGCCAGCAGTTTTCGGGGGGGCAATGAGCAGTTCTTC. Its translation: CASSFRGGNEQFF. This chain links TRBV6-6 with TRBJ2-1, with 8 nucleotides matching TRBD2. This CDR3 spans 13 amino acids. CDR1 and CDR2 from the germline V gene are MNHNY and SVGAGI (reference sequence). The junction had 2 bases not matched to a gene; V was cut back by 4 bases and J by 6 bases.

This clone was recorded only once. The genes are TRBV30 and TRBJ2-1, with D tentatively TRBD1 (5 bases). Germline CDR1 GTSNPN, CDR2 SVGIG (reference sequence). This CDR3 contains 14 residues. V lost 4 bases and J lost 0, with 10 bases in between. CDR3 DNA: TGTGCCTGGATAAGAACAGGCTCCTACAATGAGCAGTTCTTC. Encoded protein: CAWIRTGSYNEQFF.

There are a few counts of this clone. The rearrangement joins TRBV7-9 to TRBJ1-3; 9 bases line up with TRBD1. The V gene's germline CDR1 is SEHNR and CDR2 FQNEAQ (reference sequence). The CDR3 is made up of 18 amino acids. After removal of 1 base from V and 4 bases from J, the junction contained 11 bases not matched to a gene. The CDR3 sequence: CASSLGGRGTGRGNTIYF. As DNA, the CDR3 is TGTGCCAGCAGCTTAGGTGGACGGGGGACAGGGAGAGGAAACACCATATATTTT.

J is TRBJ2-7 and V is TRBV30, with D unresolved. CDR3 length: 11 residues. The V gene lost 8 bases and the J gene lost 5 bases, with 13 bases spanning the gap. Germline-derived CDR1 and CDR2 are GTSNPN and SVGIG (reference sequence). As DNA, the CDR3 is TGTGCCCCCCCCGCCCGTCACGAGCAGTACTTC. Encoded protein: CAPPARHEQYF.